The 26 T cell receptor beta chains below come from one sample, sequenced in a study of blood T cell repertoires in COVID-19. The protocol was immunoSEQ multiplex PCR, while the TCRdb copy is restricted to in-frame clones and leaves out a portion. The table has 210,000 or so clones, approximately 79% seen once. Sequences were obtained from peripheral blood. The receptors were sampled from a man aged 50-60 years who had recovered from COVID-19.

The chain is built from TRBV9 and TRBJ1-1; D unresolved. The CDR3 is made up of 13 amino acids. The germline V and J ends were trimmed by 3 bases and 4 bases, with 10 bases remaining between them. Germline assignment: CDR1 SGDLS and CDR2 YYNGEE. The CDR3 loop reads CASSARRGTEAFF. CDR3 in DNA: TGTGCCAGCAGCGCCCGGCGGGGCACTGAAGCTTTCTTT.

The CDR3 is CASSVGNTADTQYF. In nucleotides, the CDR3 is TGTGCCAGCAGCGTAGGCAATACGGCAGATACGCAGTATTTT. The chain combines TRBV9 with TRBJ2-3, with D unresolved. Trimming took off 0 bases at V and 4 bases at J, with 9 bases between the two ends. Germline V gene sequence: CDR1 SGDLS, CDR2 YYNGEE. This CDR3 has 14 amino acids.

The V call is TRBV7-3, the J call TRBJ2-1; D uncertain. In germline, CDR1 is SGHTA, CDR2 FQGTGA. The CDR3 has 12 residues. The V end lost 6 bases, the J end lost 6 bases, and 9 bases lay between the germline ends. The CDR3 reads CASSSGGNEQFF. DNA for the CDR3: TGTGCCAGCAGTTCTGGCGGCAATGAGCAGTTCTTC. The complete variable domain, with remaining parts taken from reference TRBV7-3 and TRBJ2-1, reads GAGVSQTPSNKVTEKGKYVELRCDPISGHTALYWYRQSLGQGPEFLIYFQGTGAADDSGLPNDRFFAVRPEGSVSTLKIQRTERGDSAVYLCASSSGGNEQFFGPGTRLTVL.

This clone came up once. V is TRBV5-5 and J is TRBJ2-3; the D gene is possibly TRBD1 (6 bases). Trimming left V 0 bases short and J 6 bases short, with 14 bases between. CDR1 SGHKS and CDR2 YYEKEE come from the germline V gene (reference sequence). This CDR3 is 15 amino acids long. CDR3 loop: CASSLGTDLRDTQYF. CDR3 DNA sequence: TGTGCCAGCAGCTTGGGGACAGACCTGCGGGATACGCAGTATTTT.

This clone was seen just once. This chain joins TRBV7-3 and TRBJ2-1; possibly TRBD2 for D (5 bases). The CDR3 consists of 17 residues. V lost 5 bases to trimming and J lost 5 bases, with 22 bases between them. Germline values: CDR1 SGHTA, CDR2 FQGTGA. Written as DNA, the CDR3 is TGTGCCAGCAGCAACCCCCCGGCGGACCTCGGGAACAATGAGCAGTTCTTC. Translation gives CASSNPPADLGNNEQFF.

V and J are TRBV7-2 and TRBJ2-1, with 10 bases matching TRBD2. There are 17 residues in the CDR3. Germline values: CDR1 SGHTA, CDR2 FQGNSA. V trimming: 6 bases; J trimming: 7 bases; junction bases outside the gene matches: 15. Here the CDR3 DNA reads TGTGCCAGCAGGGACACTTCAGCGGGAGGGATAAGAAATGAGCAGTTCTTC. As protein: CASRDTSAGGIRNEQFF.

The rearrangement links TRBV19 to TRBJ2-3; 8 bases map to TRBD1. The germline V gene has CDR1 LNHDA and CDR2 SQIVND (reference sequence). There are 19 residues in the CDR3. J gave up 4 bases and V 4 bases, and 19 bases lay outside the gene matches. This CDR3 reads CASSTWGTGAPADADTQYF. The CDR3 DNA sequence: TGTGCCAGTAGTACCTGGGGGACAGGCGCTCCCGCAGATGCAGATACGCAGTATTTT.

The chain couples TRBV5-1 to TRBJ2-3, with D tentatively TRBD1 (5 bases). This CDR3 contains 14 residues. CDR1 and CDR2 (germline): SGHRS, YFSETQ. Trimming left V 0 bases short and J 5 bases short, with 10 bases between. The CDR3: CASSLGTPGDTQYF. The CDR3 coding sequence is TGCGCCAGCAGCTTGGGGACACCGGGAGATACGCAGTATTTT.

The J gene is TRBJ1-1, the V gene TRBV28, with D uncertain. This CDR3 spans 12 amino acids. Trimming stripped 6 bases from V and 5 bases from J, with 10 bases between. Germline V gene data show CDR1 as MDHEN and CDR2 as SYDVKM. Here the CDR3 DNA reads TGTGCCAGCAGGAGAGTGCTGACTGAAGCTTTCTTT. It specifies CASRRVLTEAFF.

This CDR3 reads CASSPRISGTYNEQFF. The CDR3 DNA reads as TGTGCCAGCAGCCCACGCATTAGCGGGACCTACAATGAGCAGTTCTTC. This rearrangement joins TRBV7-6 to TRBJ2-1, with 8 bases aligning to TRBD2. Germline lookup yields CDR1 SGHVS and CDR2 FNYEAQ. The CDR3 extends over 16 amino acids. The V gene end was trimmed by 5 bases and the J gene end by 2 bases; junction bases not matched to a gene: 8.

The chain joins TRBV6-5 to TRBJ2-3; 8 nucleotides align to TRBD1. V shed 7 bases and J 2 bases; nucleotides not matched to a gene: 5. CDR1 MNHEY and CDR2 SVGAGI come from the germline V gene. The CDR3 loop spans 14 amino acids. CDR3 DNA: TGTGCCAGCAAGAAGGGACAGGACACAGATACGCAGTATTTT. Amino acids: CASKKGQDTDTQYF.

The chain combines TRBV9 with TRBJ2-3, with 7 bases fitting TRBD1. J lost 3 bases, V lost 0 bases, and 4 bases had no gene match. This CDR3 has 15 residues. Per the germline V gene, CDR1 is SGDLS and CDR2 is YYNGEE. The CDR3 spells CASSVEAGGTDTQYF. The CDR3, as DNA: TGTGCCAGCAGCGTAGAGGCAGGGGGTACAGATACGCAGTATTTT.

V usage is TRBV24-1 and J usage is TRBJ2-7, with 9 nucleotides matching TRBD2. This CDR3 spans 16 amino acids. CDR1 and CDR2 (germline): KGHDR, SFDVKD. V shed 3 bases and J 4 bases; nucleotides not matched to a gene: 9. CDR3: CATSDPAGGASYEQYF. The DNA for the CDR3 is TGTGCCACCAGTGATCCCGCGGGGGGGGCTTCTTACGAGCAGTACTTC.

The table lists this clone with a count of one. The genes are TRBV6-6 and TRBJ2-7, with 14 bases aligning to TRBD2. This CDR3 has 14 residues. Germline V gene sequence: CDR1 MNHNY, CDR2 SVGAGI (reference sequence). The trim removed 2 bases at V and 12 bases at J, leaving 6 bases unmatched. The chain's CDR3 is CASSYETSGRGSYF. The CDR3 region has the DNA TGTGCCAGCAGTTACGAGACTAGCGGGAGGGGGTCGTACTTC.

This clone was seen a single time. The chain couples TRBV7-2 to TRBJ2-7; 10 positions match TRBD1. The CDR3 covers 14 residues. Germline V gives CDR1 SGHTA, CDR2 FQGNSA. The junction had 5 bases not matched to a gene; V was cut back by 5 bases and J by 4 bases. CDR3 nucleotide sequence: TGTGCCAGCAGCAAAAGACAGGGGGCTTACGAGCAGTACTTC. Protein product: CASSKRQGAYEQYF.

This chain joins TRBV9 and TRBJ2-1, with 7 bases identical to TRBD2. The J segment lost 4 bases and the V segment lost 0 bases, leaving 4 bases of the junction unmatched. Germline V gene data show CDR1 as SGDLS and CDR2 as YYNGEE. The CDR3 spans 15 residues. This CDR3 reads CASSVAGGHYNEQFF. Here the CDR3 DNA reads TGTGCCAGCAGCGTAGCGGGAGGTCATTACAATGAGCAGTTCTTC.

The CDR3 DNA sequence: TGTGCCAGCAGCCCTTTAGCGGGAGGGCTGGTGCGCGAGCAGTACTTC. It encodes CASSPLAGGLVREQYF. This chain uses TRBV3-1 (or the pseudogene TRBV3-2) with TRBJ2-7; 11 bases line up with TRBD2. CDR1 is LGHDT, CDR2 YNNKEL, per germline (reference sequence). The CDR3 runs to 16 residues. V shed 4 bases, J shed 6 bases, and the junction held 11 bases outside the gene matches.

This clone has a handful of counts. The chain is built from TRBV19 and TRBJ1-6; D might be TRBD1 (5 bases). This CDR3 region has 14 residues. Trimming left V 5 bases short and J 9 bases short, with 14 bases between. CDR1 and CDR2 (germline): LNHDA, SQIVND (reference sequence). CDR3 region: CASSLQVGGSPLHF. The CDR3 coding sequence is TGTGCCAGTAGTTTACAGGTTGGCGGTTCACCCCTCCACTTT.

The CDR3 DNA sequence: TGTGCCTCTAATTTACAGGGCCACCGTAGAACTGGCTACACCTTC. Translation: CASNLQGHRRTGYTF. The chain links TRBV30 to TRBJ1-2, with D maybe TRBD1 (6 bases). The CDR3 is 15 amino acids. Trimming removed 7 bases from V and 7 bases from J, with 25 bases in between. From germline, CDR1 is GTSNPN and CDR2 SVGIG (reference sequence).

In nucleotides, the CDR3 is TGTGCCAGCAGCTTGGACAGGGCGGACGAAAAACTGTTTTTT. Protein sequence: CASSLDRADEKLFF. The chain is built from TRBV5-4 and TRBJ1-4, with D possibly matching TRBD1 (6 bases). The CDR3 is made up of 14 amino acids. V was shortened by 0 bases and J by 8 bases, with 11 bases between the two germline ends. Germline values: CDR1 SGHNT, CDR2 YYREEE (reference sequence).

This chain uses TRBV5-1 with TRBJ2-1; 7 bases are shared with TRBD2. The CDR3 is 15 amino acids. With 4 bases clipped from V and 10 bases from J, the junction kept 14 bases outside the gene matches. Germline CDR1 SGHRS, CDR2 YFSETQ. CDR3 sequence reads: CASSQTSFGPQEQFF. For the CDR3, the DNA is TGCGCCAGCAGCCAGACTAGCTTTGGGCCCCAAGAGCAGTTCTTC.

The V call is TRBV28, the J call TRBJ1-5, with 11 bases matching TRBD1. Germline CDR1 MDHEN, CDR2 SYDVKM. CDR3 size: 17 residues. V lost 4 bases and J lost 6; bases outside the gene matches: 11. The CDR3 region is CASSSTSGQGGGQPQHF. The DNA for the CDR3 is TGTGCCAGCAGTTCCACTTCGGGACAGGGGGGAGGTCAGCCCCAGCATTTT.

The chain links TRBV6-5 to TRBJ1-2; D not certain. Germline V gene lookup returns CDR1 MNHEY and CDR2 SVGAGI. CDR3 length: 12 residues. V dropped 5 bases and J dropped 7 bases, with 11 bases sitting between them. CDR3 in DNA: TGTGCCAGCAGTAATGGAGCTGGTGGCTACACCTTC. It yields the protein CASSNGAGGYTF.

V and J are TRBV18 and TRBJ2-2; 9 bases align to TRBD2. CDR1 and CDR2 (germline): KGHSH, LQKENI. The CDR3 covers 18 residues. V trimming: 3 bases; J trimming: 2 bases; junction bases outside the gene matches: 10. CDR3 DNA sequence: TGTGCCAGCTCACCTATGTGGGTTAGCGGGAGCAACACCGGGGAGCTGTTTTTT. Its translation is CASSPMWVSGSNTGELFF.

The V and J genes are TRBV7-2 and TRBJ2-1; 9 positions match TRBD2. This CDR3 has 15 amino acids. Germline-derived CDR1 and CDR2 are SGHTA and FQGNSA. Unmatched junction bases numbered 4, after V lost 1 base and J lost 6 bases. The CDR3 bases are TGTGCCAGCAGCTTAGAGGCTAGCGGGGCCAATGAGCAGTTCTTC. Amino acids: CASSLEASGANEQFF.

This chain links TRBV28 with TRBJ2-3; no firm D call. CDR1 and CDR2 from the germline V gene are MDHEN and SYDVKM. Trimming took off 2 bases at V and 0 bases at J, with 9 bases between the two ends. The CDR3 is made up of 15 amino acids. CDR3 coding DNA: TGTGCCAGCAGTTTAGGGCTCTTAAGCACAGATACGCAGTATTTT. It yields the protein CASSLGLLSTDTQYF.